This TCR beta chain is drawn from a study of shared clonotypes between healthy human individuals. The length of the CDR3 is 14 residues. Germline values: CDR1 SGHRS, CDR2 YFSETQ. After removal of 4 bases from V and 5 bases from J, the junction contained 8 bases not matched to a gene. With respect to this clone: The target antigen is unknown. The identical CDR3 is also encoded by other nucleotide sequences in the sample.

Profiled with immunoSEQ multiplex PCR; TCRdb holds only in-frame clones, not every one. This sample yields around 1.9 million clones, of which under 95% are seen a single time; more than 1.5% belongs to the top ten. Study results and limitations: Clonotypes that were shared across a handful of donors made up around 5% of naive CD4 clonotypes. Only blood samples were collected, and tissue repertoires likely differ.

CD45RO-negative CD8 cells positively selected for CCR7 made up the naive population, which excluded terminally differentiated effector memory CD45RA+ cells. V usage is TRBV5-1 and J usage is TRBJ2-7, with 8 bases identical to TRBD1. This clonotype was sampled from a man between 18 and 35 years old in good health. Some clones in this sample may be carry-over from other donors' samples. The specimen sequenced was naive CD8+ T cells from PBMCs. This chain's CDR3 is CASSTGQGSNEQYF. The CDR3 DNA reads as TGCGCCAGCAGCACCGGACAGGGTTCCAACGAGCAGTACTTC.